This T cell receptor (beta chain) originates from a study of blood T cell repertoires in COVID-19. Study in general: The origin of the acute and convalescent COVID-19 samples was the United States, Italy and Spain. In each case, the material was cDNA or gDNA derived from T cells, B-cell-depleted T cells, or PBMCs.

The CDR3 runs 16 residues. Trimming cost V 3 bases and J 4 bases; bases outside gene matches: 12. Per the germline V gene, CDR1 is DFQATT and CDR2 is SNEGSKA (reference sequence). In Seattle, patients joined the study during active infection and were tracked longitudinally. In the authors' methods: Researchers report that nucleated cell counts were estimated from reference gene primer amplification. Only in-frame clones appear in the TCRdb table, and some are missing; sequencing was by immunoSEQ multiplex PCR. V, J and clone size reflect that table, while D and trimming were determined from the DNA. The table includes roughly 320,000 clones, about 87% detected once.

Source material: peripheral blood. This chain connects TRBV20-1 to TRBJ1-5; 7 positions agree with TRBD1. This TCR was sampled from a woman between 45 and 60 years old with COVID-19, enrolled during active disease. CDR3 in amino acids: CSASKRMGQRNQPQHF. For the CDR3, the DNA is TGCAGTGCTAGTAAGAGGATGGGACAGCGAAATCAGCCCCAGCATTTT.